The entry that follows covers one T cell receptor (beta chain) sequence. Generated by immunoSEQ multiplex PCR, the TCRdb table keeps only in-frame clones and is missing some. This repertoire shows some 60,000 clones, approximately 91% found once; its top ten account for 3.5% to 4%. These data come from a study of OX40 agonist ivuxolimab in advanced cancers. In the study overall: The mean age was roughly 60 years, ranging from about 20 to 90, with more than 70% of participants male.

This CDR3 comprises 13 residues. The V end was cut by 3 bases, the J end by 3 bases, with 6 bases between. CDR1 and CDR2 (germline): MNHEY, SVGAGI. This chain joins TRBV6-5 and TRBJ2-1; D remains unclear. The receptor comes from an adult with an advanced solid tumor such as melanoma, head and neck, liver or kidney cancer. The specimen comprised CD4+ or CD8+ T cells sorted from blood, sampled in a trial of the OX40 agonist ivuxolimab. Here the CDR3 reads CASSYNNYNEQFF. CDR3 in DNA: TGTGCCAGCAGTTATAACAACTACAATGAGCAGTTCTTC.